This record looks at one T cell receptor (beta chain) sequence and its context. Donors in Cohort 3 who had recovered were those with two negative PCRs, healthcare professional clearance, or resolution of their symptoms. This sample stems from a study of blood T cell repertoires in COVID-19. Study at large: The cDNA or gDNA used as material had been derived from T cells, B-cell-depleted T cells, or PBMCs.

Germline-derived CDR1 and CDR2 are MNHNS and SASEGT. Trimming cost V 1 base and J 3 bases, with 7 bases left between them. This CDR3 is 13 amino acids long. In the original workflow: The authors estimated nucleated cell counts from reference gene primer amplification. Repertoires were generated with immunoSEQ multiplex PCR, while TCRdb's copy carries only in-frame clones and drops some. The DNA gave D and trimming, while V, J and clone size come from that table. The table lists a few hundred thousand clones, roughly 84% of them singletons, with less than 7% in the top ten. The clonotype was recovered from a woman aged 40-49 years who had recovered from COVID-19. Material: PBMCs or T cells enriched from blood (not recorded which). The rearrangement joins TRBV6-1 to TRBJ2-7; possibly TRBD2 for D (5 bases). CDR3 sequence (DNA): TGTGCCAGCAGTGAAGTCGAGGGCTACGAGCAGTACTTC. Encoded protein: CASSEVEGYEQYF.